The sequence of this TCR beta chain was determined in a study of T cells in Graves' hyperthyroidism and ophthalmopathy (dated by TCRdb to the late 2010s). About the full investigation: Peripheral blood samples were taken at the time of initial diagnosis, prior to any treatment. Prospective prediction of ophthalmopathy was tested in an independent validation cohort of fewer than 20 hyperthyroidism patients and 17 patients who later progressed to ophthalmopathy. The 95 to 100 discovery patients were randomly divided into training and test sets at a 7:3 ratio. TCR V-J signatures able to tell the groups apart were searched for in a discovery cohort of around 95 patients, of whom about 40 had Graves' ophthalmopathy and around 58 had stable Graves' hyperthyroidism. Thyroid tissue and blood T-cell repertoires from more than five Graves' hyperthyroidism patients were also compared in the study. The paper reports TCR Vbeta CDR3 sequencing of 130 to 150 peripheral blood samples: 40 or so ophthalmopathy, fewer than 80 hyperthyroidism and approximately 17 progressor patients. Once sampling was done, hyperthyroidism patients were given methimazole at a starting dose of 30 mg daily, whereas ophthalmopathy patients were given high-dose intravenous methylprednisolone.

General conclusions and limits of the study: No statistical method was used to set the sample size in advance, and investigators knew the group allocation. A model built on a 13 V-J signature distinguished ophthalmopathy from stable hyperthyroidism, reaching around 87% sensitivity and 81.08% specificity in cross-validation and 80%/75% in testing. Blood samples also contained most of the expanded thyroid clonotypes (frequency above 0.001), which suggests that blood repertoires may reflect thyroid immune responses. In validation, progression to ophthalmopathy was predicted by the model with 70.59% sensitivity and about 72% specificity, a median of around 6.5 months before onset.

The TCR beta CDR3 regions were amplified from RNA transcripts. For the first round of RT-PCR on the TCR CDR3, the HTBI primer set was used together with the Qiagen OneStep RT-PCR kit. Libraries were constructed in a second round of multiplex PCR, after which size selection and purification were performed. Libraries were sequenced paired-end with 100 bp reads on an Illumina HiSeq2000. The original pipeline was this. SOAPnuke was used to process the raw data, with reads discarded if the reads contained adapters or uncalled bases, had a mean Phred below 15, or lacked an exact constant-primer or identifier match. High-quality paired reads were merged using COPE v1.2.5, and each unique nucleotide sequence was defined as a clonotype. Clonotypes were aligned to IMGT TRBV, TRBD and TRBJ reference segments using MiTCR v1.1. Analysis was restricted to V-J combinations with a frequency above 0.0001, which covered approximately 99% of repertoires. A TCS score was defined as the ratio of F50 (clonal expansion) to E x V (chaos), with BLOSUM62-based TCRdist applied between CDR3 peptides within each V-J. Welch's t-statistics and random forest reduced approximately 520 V-J features to roughly 13, which were used in a naive Bayes classifier (R e1071). Through fastp at Q25 and MiXCR, TCRdb rebuilt clones from the public reads, retaining in-frame beta chains. Identical CDR3 proteins give one entry, which carries the most common genes and DNA. The authors' filters were not applied to this entry. In this sample the table shows some 500,000 distinct CDR3 sequences, around 24% of which occur a single time. The ten largest clonotypes hold about 11% of the sample.

Ophthalmopathy patients had moderately to severely active disease, with a Clinical Activity Score of 3 or more, a NOSPECS grade of 4 or more, and a disease duration of less than 3 months. Exclusion was applied to patients with uncontrolled infections, other autoimmune diseases, pregnancy or lactation. Diagnoses relied on clinical symptoms, serum thyroxine and TRAb, thyroid ultrasound and orbital computed tomography. Ficoll-Paque density gradient centrifugation was used to isolate PBMCs from about 9 ml of fresh peripheral blood. Total RNA was extracted using Trizol reagent, and RNA quality was assessed on an Agilent 2100 Bioanalyzer. This clonotype appeared many times. The antigen it recognizes is unknown. There are no base qualities to consult, and no much larger clone falls within one base. Trimming accounts for 4 bases at V and 4 bases at J, while the number of junction bases matched to no gene is 4. The germline V gene encodes CDR1 SGHRS and CDR2 YFSETQ. The CDR3 spans 13 residues, from the cysteine through the phenylalanine. Only CDR3 DNA remains: 39 bases, in frame from the first base.

The specimen sequenced was blood. This TCR was recovered from a woman aged 25 to 39 with Graves' ophthalmopathy. This receptor chain uses TRBV5-1 and TRBJ1-1, with TRBD1 identical over 7 junction bases. The DNA sequence is given as TGCGCCAGCAGCGAGACAGGGCTCACTGAAGCTTTCTTT. It is translated as CASSETGLTEAFF.